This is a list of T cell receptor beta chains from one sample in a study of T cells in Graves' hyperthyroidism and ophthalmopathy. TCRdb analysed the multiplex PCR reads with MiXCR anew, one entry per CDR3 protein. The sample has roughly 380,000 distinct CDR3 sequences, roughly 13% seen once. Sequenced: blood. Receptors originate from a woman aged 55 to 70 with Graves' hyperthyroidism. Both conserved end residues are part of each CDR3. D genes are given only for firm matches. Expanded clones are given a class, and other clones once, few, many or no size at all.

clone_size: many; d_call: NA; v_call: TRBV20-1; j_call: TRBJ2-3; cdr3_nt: TGCAGTGCAATTGTGGGACCCGGCGCAGATACGCAGTATTTT; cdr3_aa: CSAIVGPGADTQYF
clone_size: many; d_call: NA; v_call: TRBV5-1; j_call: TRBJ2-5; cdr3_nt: TGCGCCAGCAGCTTGGGTTCACAGGTCGAGACCCAGTACTTC; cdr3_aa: CASSLGSQVETQYF
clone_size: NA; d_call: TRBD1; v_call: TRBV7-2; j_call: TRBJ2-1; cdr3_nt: TGTGCCAGCAGCCTCGGGACAGGAGTGTACAATGAGCAGTTCTTC; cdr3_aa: CASSLGTGVYNEQFF
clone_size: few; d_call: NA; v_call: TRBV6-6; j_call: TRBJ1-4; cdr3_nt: TGTGCCAGCAGTTACGACGGTGGGGCCGAAAAACTGTTTTTT; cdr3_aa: CASSYDGGAEKLFF
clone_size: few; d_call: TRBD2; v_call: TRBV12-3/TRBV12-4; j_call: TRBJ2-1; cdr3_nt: TGTGCCAGCAGTGCTCGACTAGCGGGAGAAGGTGAGCAGTTCTTC; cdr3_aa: CASSARLAGEGEQFF
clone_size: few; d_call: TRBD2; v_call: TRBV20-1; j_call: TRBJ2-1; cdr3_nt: TGCAGTGCTAGCTCCCTAGCGGGAGATACTAATGAGCAGTTCTTC; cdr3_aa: CSASSLAGDTNEQFF
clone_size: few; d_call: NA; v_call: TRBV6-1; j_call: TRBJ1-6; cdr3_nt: TGTGCCGTCGGTTATTCACCCCTCCACTTT; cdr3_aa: CAVGYSPLHF
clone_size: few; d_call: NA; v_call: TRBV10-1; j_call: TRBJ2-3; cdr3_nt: TGCGCCACTGGGAGCGATAACACAGATACGCAGTATTTT; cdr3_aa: CATGSDNTDTQYF
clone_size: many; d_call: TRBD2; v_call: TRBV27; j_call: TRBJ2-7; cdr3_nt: TGTGCCAGCGGACTCAGACTAGCGGGAGCCTCCTACGAGCAGTACTTC; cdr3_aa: CASGLRLAGASYEQYF
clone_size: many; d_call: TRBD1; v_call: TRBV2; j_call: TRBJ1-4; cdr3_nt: TGTGCCAGCAGTGAGGGGACAGGCGGAACTAATGAAAAACTGTTTTTT; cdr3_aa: CASSEGTGGTNEKLFF
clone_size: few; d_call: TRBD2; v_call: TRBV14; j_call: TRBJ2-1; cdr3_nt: TGTGCCAGCAGTCACCGGACTAGCCGCTCCTACAATGAGCAGTTCTTC; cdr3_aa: CASSHRTSRSYNEQFF
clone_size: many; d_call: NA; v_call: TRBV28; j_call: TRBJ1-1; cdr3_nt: TGTGCCAGCAGTTTAGGGGCTTTGGCCTCCGGGGCGAACACTGAAGCTTTCTTT; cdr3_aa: CASSLGALASGANTEAFF
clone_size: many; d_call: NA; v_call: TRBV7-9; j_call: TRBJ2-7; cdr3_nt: TGTGCCAGCAGCTCTCCGCCCGGACGAGAGCAGTACTTC; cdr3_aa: CASSSPPGREQYF
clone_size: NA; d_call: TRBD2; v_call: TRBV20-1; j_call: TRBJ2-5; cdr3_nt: TGCAGTGCTAGAGTTCACGGACTAGCGGGAAGCGAGACCCAGTACTTC; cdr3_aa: CSARVHGLAGSETQYF
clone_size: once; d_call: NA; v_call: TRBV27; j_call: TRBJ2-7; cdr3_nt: TGTGCCAGCAGTTTAGATAGGACCACTTACGAGCAGTACTTC; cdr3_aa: CASSLDRTTYEQYF
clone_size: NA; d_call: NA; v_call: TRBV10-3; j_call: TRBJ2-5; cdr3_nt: TGTGCCATCAGTGAGTCTCTGAGAGGTAAAGAGACCCAGTACTTC; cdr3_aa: CAISESLRGKETQYF
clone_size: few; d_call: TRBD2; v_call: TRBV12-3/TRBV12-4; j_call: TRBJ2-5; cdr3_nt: TGTGCCAGCAGTTCGGGGGGGGGAGAAGAGACCCAGTACTTC; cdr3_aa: CASSSGGGEETQYF
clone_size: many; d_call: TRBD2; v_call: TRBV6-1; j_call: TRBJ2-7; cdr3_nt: TGTGCCAGCAGGCGCCGGGCGGGAGCCTACGAGCAGTACTTC; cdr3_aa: CASRRRAGAYEQYF
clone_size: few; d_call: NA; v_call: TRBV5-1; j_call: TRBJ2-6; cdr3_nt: TGCGCCAGCAGCTTGGTCATGGGGTTTGGGGCCAACGTCCTGACTTTC; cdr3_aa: CASSLVMGFGANVLTF
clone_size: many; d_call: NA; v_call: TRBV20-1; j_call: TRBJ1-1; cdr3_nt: TGCAGTGCTAGAGACCCACGTAAGCAAAACACTGAAGCTTTCTTT; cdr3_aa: CSARDPRKQNTEAFF